This is a list of T cell receptor beta chains from one sample in a study of blood T cell repertoires in COVID-19. Profiling relied on immunoSEQ multiplex PCR, and the TCRdb table lists in-frame clones only, not all of them. The sample records around 140,000 clones, over 75% being singletons. The sequenced material came from peripheral blood. These receptors came from a human donor in a cohort sampled during active COVID-19. Each CDR3 is given without its conserved first and last residue.

v_gene,j_gene,CDR3aa
TRBV3-1/TRBV3-2,TRBJ1-2,ASSRGDRGHYGYT
TRBV7-8,TRBJ1-5,ASSSRGRGGNQPQH
TRBV18,TRBJ1-1,ASSPITGTMNTEAF
TRBV5-1,TRBJ2-2,ASSLGSAGELF
TRBV27,TRBJ2-7,ASTPWGGGSEQY
TRBV18,TRBJ2-1,ASSDFGTSGTYNEQF
TRBV5-1,TRBJ2-5,ASSFLQVAGIETQY
TRBV6-2/TRBV6-3,TRBJ2-2,ASSYSMATGELF
TRBV6-5,TRBJ2-7,ASSPREDEQY
TRBV5-1,TRBJ1-1,ATRGAAEAF
TRBV11-2,TRBJ2-1,ASSLGLADYNEQF
TRBV6-6,TRBJ2-7,ASSGTVDYEQY
TRBV20-1,TRBJ2-7,SASFAGEGYEQY
TRBV28,TRBJ1-4,ASSPTGEGNEKLF
TRBV3-1/TRBV3-2,TRBJ2-1,ASSHPPQAGLREQF
TRBV18,TRBJ1-2,ASSPSGQGARGYT
TRBV29-1,TRBJ1-5,SASEAFNQPQH
TRBV5-5,TRBJ2-5,ASSLDRETQY
TRBV30,TRBJ2-1,AWSVLQGFGPQF
TRBV19,TRBJ2-5,ASSANREETQY
TRBV20-1,TRBJ2-1,SARATGEQF
TRBV23-1,TRBJ2-2,ASMEGPNTGELF
TRBV5-6,TRBJ1-1,ASSLGDREAF
TRBV18,TRBJ1-1,ASSQDGPGVGGTEAF
TRBV7-2,TRBJ2-2,ASSFQRDTGELF
TRBV13,TRBJ1-2,ASSLTGRYGYT
TRBV11-2,TRBJ2-2,ASSLWASRELF
TRBV19,TRBJ1-4,ASSITGGAIGEKLF
TRBV4-3,TRBJ2-1,ASSRDPPLTSGYYNEQF
TRBV2,TRBJ2-2,ASRFDRGYTGELF
TRBV5-1,TRBJ2-5,TSSLRTGSQETQY
TRBV28,TRBJ1-4,ASSRSGGRFRKLF
TRBV19,TRBJ2-5,ASRPTWGLTSGEETQY
TRBV5-1,TRBJ2-3,ASSPASGTSGTDTQY
TRBV5-1,TRBJ2-3,ASSSGTSGSLGTDTQY
TRBV7-2,TRBJ2-5,ASSFQGGQETQY
TRBV19,TRBJ2-1,ASRRESRSYNEQF
TRBV12-3/TRBV12-4,TRBJ2-7,ASSSDTRQY
TRBV7-9,TRBJ2-7,ASSPAARLSGEQY
TRBV19,TRBJ2-7,ASSEPGQGHYEQY
TRBV5-6,TRBJ1-5,ASSWGLGQGDQPQH
TRBV7-9,TRBJ2-1,ASSLARGQSGSSYNEQF
TRBV5-4,TRBJ1-2,ASSSTGRGRGYT
TRBV27,TRBJ2-7,ASSLGRRTYEQY
TRBV27,TRBJ2-7,ASSLAGGTYEQY
TRBV5-6,TRBJ2-5,ASSLGLAGEETQY
TRBV5-8,TRBJ2-2,ASRARLPGELF
TRBV5-1,TRBJ2-1,ASRLGLAGGSTSKQF
TRBV10-3,TRBJ2-1,AISESVGGRNEQF
TRBV2,TRBJ2-5,ASRAGQVTQY
TRBV12-2,TRBJ1-5,ASRQDRESHQPQH
TRBV5-1,TRBJ1-2,ASSLRGPSGYT
TRBV9,TRBJ2-5,ASSVGISGIETQY
TRBV14,TRBJ1-1,ASSQEVRGISEAF
TRBV18,TRBJ2-3,ASSPLAGPTDTQY